Below are 30 T cell receptor beta chains sequenced from a single sample in a study of regulatory T cells in long-lasting Graves disease. Libraries of TCR beta came from iRepertoire HTBI primers plus Arm-PCR of CDR3 regions. TCRdb recomputed calls from the multiplex PCR reads with MiXCR, one row per CDR3 protein. This table has 250,000 to 300,000 distinct CDR3 sequences, more than 20% appearing once. Time point: persistent/refractory GD, antithyroid drugs over 5 years with positive TRAb. Following extraction of RNA from PBMCs, that RNA was used to make the TCR library. This sample comprised peripheral blood mononuclear cells (PBMCs), obtained when the disease was refractory, from a patient treated with antithyroid drugs. These receptors were taken from a female donor with Graves disease.

This clonotype was recorded at least ten times. The CDR3 DNA follows: TGTGCCAGCAGCTATGAAAGGGGGGGCCACGAGCAGTACTTC. It yields the protein CASSYERGGHEQYF. This chain links TRBV11-2 with TRBJ2-7; perhaps TRBD2 as D (7 bases). The germline V and J ends were trimmed by 4 bases and 5 bases, with 15 bases remaining between them. The CDR3 contains 14 residues. Germline CDR1 and CDR2: SGHAT and FQNNGV.

The rearrangement links TRBV25-1 to TRBJ2-5, with D unresolved. The CDR3 length is 12 residues. The germline CDR1 and CDR2 sequences are MGHDK and SYGVNS. Trimming removed 4 bases from V and 5 bases from J, with 8 bases in between. The CDR3 region is CASSVLGETQYF. CDR3 nucleotide sequence: TGTGCCAGCAGTGTCTTGGGGGAGACCCAGTACTTC.

The chain links TRBV6-2 or TRBV6-3 to TRBJ2-7; 11 nucleotides agree with TRBD2. The CDR3 runs 15 residues. V lost 5 bases and J lost 3; bases outside the gene matches: 6. Germline values: CDR1 MNHEY, CDR2 SVGEGT. The CDR3: CASSIPTSGSYEQYF. The CDR3 nucleotides read TGTGCCAGCAGTATCCCAACTAGCGGGAGCTACGAGCAGTACTTC.

The table lists this clonotype with many counts. The chain combines TRBV30 with TRBJ1-5; D is uncertain. Trimming pared 1 base from V and 4 bases from J, leaving 14 bases between. The CDR3 is 15 amino acids. Germline assignment: CDR1 GTSNPN and CDR2 SVGIG (reference sequence). The CDR3 protein is CAWSALDGRNQPQHF. CDR3 coding DNA: TGTGCCTGGAGTGCCCTAGACGGGAGGAATCAGCCCCAGCATTTT. Drawing the rest from reference TRBV30 and TRBJ1-5, the complete variable domain is SQTIHQWPATLVQPVGSPLSLECTVEGTSNPNLYWYRQAAGRGLQLLFYSVGIGQISSEVPQNLSASRPQDRQFILSSKKLLLSDSGFYLCAWSALDGRNQPQHFGDGTRLSIL.

The chain employs TRBV7-2 and TRBJ2-1; D gene ambiguous. CDR3 size: 13 residues. Germline V gene sequence: CDR1 SGHTA, CDR2 FQGNSA. Between the trimmed V and J ends, which lost 5 bases and 4 bases, there was a span of 9 bases. CDR3 in amino acids: CASSPLRYNEQFF. DNA for the CDR3: TGTGCCAGCAGCCCCCTGCGATACAATGAGCAGTTCTTC.

This clonotype was detected many times. The gene calls are TRBV11-2 and TRBJ2-5; D tentatively reads TRBD1 or TRBD2 (5 bases each). CDR1 and CDR2 (germline): SGHAT, FQNNGV. Trimming pared 3 bases from V and 4 bases from J, leaving 21 bases between. The CDR3 runs 17 residues. The CDR3 nucleotides read TGTGCCAGCAGCTTCGTCCCAATGCAGGGTGGGGGAGAGACCCAGTACTTC. Its translation is CASSFVPMQGGGETQYF. The full variable domain, rest sourced from reference TRBV11-2 and TRBJ2-5, is EAGVAQSPRYKIIEKRQSVAFWCNPISGHATLYWYQQILGQGPKLLIQFQNNGVVDDSQLPKDRFSAERLKGVDSTLKIQPAKLEDSAVYLCASSFVPMQGGGETQYFGPGTRLLVL.

The sample holds many counts of this clonotype. This chain uses TRBV6-1 with TRBJ2-7; D not certain. V was cut by 5 bases and J by 1 base, with 12 bases left in between. CDR1 is MNHNS, CDR2 SASEGT, per germline. The CDR3 spans 14 residues. The CDR3 spells CASSLLPDSYEQYF. The DNA of the CDR3 is TGTGCCAGCAGTCTATTACCCGATTCCTACGAGCAGTACTTC.

This clonotype occurred a few times. This chain joins TRBV13 and TRBJ2-2; D tentatively reads TRBD1 or TRBD2 (6 bases each). Germline CDR1 reads PRHDT; CDR2 reads FYEKMQ (reference sequence). V was pared by 2 bases and J by 8 bases, with 15 bases between. There are 15 residues in the CDR3. The DNA for the CDR3 is TGTGCCAGCAGCTTATCCGGGGGCGCGACTGGGGAGCTGTTTTTT. It is translated as CASSLSGGATGELFF.

This clonotype was found a few times. The V and J genes are TRBV20-1 and TRBJ1-6; D might be TRBD1 (6 bases). The CDR3 totals 16 residues. The germline V gene has CDR1 DFQATT and CDR2 SNEGSKA (reference sequence). Trimming cost V 4 bases and J 5 bases, with 18 bases left between them. The CDR3 bases are TGCAGTGCTATTTCGGGGGGGCGCGTAGATAATTCACCCCTCCACTTT. Translation: CSAISGGRVDNSPLHF.

On this clonotype: This likely came from a read error, as a far larger clone is one base away. The CDR3 coding sequence is TGTGCCAGCAGTCCGGGACAGGGCAATGGCTACACCTTC. Translated, it gives CASSPGQGNGYTF. This chain joins TRBV12-3 or TRBV12-4 and TRBJ1-2; 9 nucleotides align to TRBD1. Trimming at V came to 5 bases and at J to 6 bases, leaving 4 bases not matched to a gene. The CDR3 extends over 13 amino acids.

This clonotype has just a few counts. CDR3 DNA: TGTGCCAGTAGTGCACACATTGCACTGATGAACACTGAAGCTTTCTTT. It codes for CASSAHIALMNTEAFF. This chain connects TRBV19 to TRBJ1-1; D remains unclear. V lost 5 bases, J lost 0 bases, and 16 bases lay in between. Germline V gene data show CDR1 as LNHDA and CDR2 as SQIVND (reference sequence). CDR3 length: 16 residues. Looking up the rest from reference TRBV19 and TRBJ1-1 gives the full variable domain: DGGITQSPKYLFRKEGQNVTLSCEQNLNHDAMYWYRQDPGQGLRLIYYSQIVNDFQKGDIAEGYSVSREKKESFPLTVTSAQKNPTAFYLCASSAHIALMNTEAFFGQGTRLTVV.

This clonotype was found many times. The genes are TRBV12-3 or TRBV12-4 and TRBJ1-1; no clear D gene. V lost 5 bases and J 0 bases, leaving 10 bases between the germline ends. The CDR3 loop spans 14 amino acids. In DNA form, the CDR3 reads TGTGCCAGCAGTAAATCCGGGCTGAACACTGAAGCTTTCTTT. It translates to CASSKSGLNTEAFF.

This clonotype was seen a handful of times. This chain connects TRBV28 to TRBJ2-5; no reliable D call. CDR1 MDHEN and CDR2 SYDVKM come from the germline V gene. The CDR3 length is 12 residues. V was clipped by 9 bases and J by 2 bases, with 10 bases between them. The CDR3 reads CASEGLQETQYF. For the CDR3, the DNA is TGTGCCAGTGAAGGATTACAAGAGACCCAGTACTTC. The whole variable domain, remainder taken from reference TRBV28 and TRBJ2-5, is DVKVTQSSRYLVKRTGEKVFLECVQDMDHENMFWYRQDPGLGLRLIYFSYDVKMKEKGDIPEGYSVSREKKERFSLILESASTNQTSMYLCASEGLQETQYFGPGTRLLVL.

The rearrangement joins TRBV29-1 to TRBJ2-7; the D gene could be TRBD1 or TRBD2 (5 bases each). Germline assignment: CDR1 SQVTM and CDR2 ANQGSEA. The length of the CDR3 is 13 residues. Trimming removed 7 bases at V and 2 bases at J, with 15 bases between. DNA for the CDR3: TGCAGCGCCGGGGACGGTGAAACCTACGAGCAGTACTTC. This gives the protein CSAGDGETYEQYF.

This clonotype was seen ten or more times. V gene TRBV2 combines with J gene TRBJ1-4, with 9 bases aligning to TRBD1. The CDR3 is made up of 13 amino acids. V trimming: 10 bases; J trimming: 8 bases; junction bases outside the gene matches: 8. Germline CDR1 reads SNHLY; CDR2 reads FYNNEI. CDR3 amino acids: CATWTGEDEKLFF. The CDR3 DNA sequence: TGTGCCACATGGACAGGGGAGGACGAAAAACTGTTTTTT.

This clonotype was seen only a few times. The chain joins TRBV18 to TRBJ2-4, with D perhaps being TRBD1 or TRBD2 (7 bases each). The V gene's germline CDR1 is KGHSH and CDR2 LQKENI. V was clipped by 0 bases and J by 7 bases, with 13 bases between them. The CDR3 is made up of 15 amino acids. CDR3 nucleotide sequence: TGTGCCAGCTCACCACCCGCAGGGGGGGACAACATTCAGTACTTC. Protein product: CASSPPAGGDNIQYF.

V and J are TRBV5-1 and TRBJ2-5; the D gene is possibly TRBD2 (5 bases). V lost 1 base to trimming and J lost 2 bases, with 15 bases between them. The CDR3 runs 16 residues. Germline lookup yields CDR1 SGHRS and CDR2 YFSETQ. CDR3 DNA sequence: TGCGCCAGCAGCTTGAGCGGTCCTAGAACACAAGAGACCCAGTACTTC. It codes for CASSLSGPRTQETQYF.

The V call is TRBV10-3, the J call TRBJ1-5; 7 positions match TRBD1. V was clipped by 0 bases and J by 7 bases; unmatched bases: 6. CDR1 is ENHRY and CDR2 is SYGVKD in the germline V gene. CDR3 length: 15 amino acids. In DNA, the CDR3 is TGTGCCATCAGTGAGTCGAGGGACAGCCTACAGCCCCAGCATTTT. Protein product: CAISESRDSLQPQHF.

The rearrangement links TRBV6-2 or TRBV6-3 to TRBJ2-4; the D is unclear. Trimming removed 0 bases from V and 0 bases from J, with 9 bases in between. The CDR3 consists of 16 residues. The V gene's germline CDR1 is MNHEY and CDR2 SVGEGT. CDR3: CASSYSGSLAKNIQYF. In DNA, the CDR3 is TGTGCCAGCAGTTACTCGGGCAGCTTAGCCAAAAACATTCAGTACTTC.

There are a few counts of this clonotype. The V call is TRBV29-1, the J call TRBJ2-4; TRBD1 matches 7 bases. The CDR3 has 16 amino acids. V lost 4 bases and J lost 2; bases outside the gene matches: 11. CDR1 and CDR2 from the germline V gene are SQVTM and ANQGSEA. The CDR3 spells CSVVPDREDPKNIQYF. CDR3 coding DNA: TGCAGCGTTGTCCCCGACAGGGAAGATCCCAAAAACATTCAGTACTTC.

V usage is TRBV9 and J usage is TRBJ2-2; 7 bases fit TRBD2. This CDR3 is built from 20 residues. V was pared by 0 bases and J by 4 bases, with 18 bases of the junction left unmatched. Germline values: CDR1 SGDLS, CDR2 YYNGEE. CDR3: CASSVGLGEGPTLTTGELFF. The DNA of the CDR3 is TGTGCCAGCAGCGTAGGGCTTGGGGAGGGACCCACCCTAACCACCGGGGAGCTGTTTTTT.

The chain couples TRBV6-2 or TRBV6-3 to TRBJ2-2, with D perhaps matching TRBD1 (6 bases). Germline V gene data show CDR1 as MNHEY and CDR2 as SVGEGT. The germline V and J ends were trimmed by 2 bases and 4 bases, with 17 bases remaining between them. The CDR3 loop spans 17 amino acids. The CDR3 DNA reads TGTGCCAGCAGTTACACGGGACCAGGGGTGGGCACCGGGGAGCTGTTTTTT. This codes for CASSYTGPGVGTGELFF.

This clonotype has a handful of counts. This chain joins TRBV20-1 and TRBJ2-2; a weak D match, TRBD1 (6 bases). This CDR3 has 15 amino acids. CDR1 and CDR2 from the germline V gene are DFQATT and SNEGSKA (reference sequence). Trimming cost V 5 bases and J 0 bases, with 13 bases left between them. In nucleotides, the CDR3 is TGCAGTGCTGAAGGACAGCCTTCGAACACCGGGGAGCTGTTTTTT. Its protein product is CSAEGQPSNTGELFF.

This clonotype was seen only once. The V call is TRBV20-1, the J call TRBJ2-2; no clear D. Per the germline V gene, CDR1 is DFQATT and CDR2 is SNEGSKA (reference sequence). CDR3 length: 13 amino acids. Trimming pared 0 bases from V and 7 bases from J, leaving 9 bases between. The CDR3 is CSARDLRSGELFF. CDR3 in DNA: TGCAGTGCTAGAGATCTGAGGAGCGGGGAGCTGTTTTTT.

The chain links TRBV4-3 to TRBJ2-2; TRBD2 matches 7 bases. The CDR3 spans 17 residues. J was trimmed by 5 bases and V by 0 bases; bases with no gene match: 9. In germline, CDR1 is LGHNA, CDR2 YSLEER. The CDR3 bases are TGCGCCAGCAGCCAAGAGAGGGCGGGAGAGCGGACCGGGGAGCTGTTTTTT. Its translation: CASSQERAGERTGELFF.

This clonotype was counted ten times or more. The chain recombines TRBV20-1 with TRBJ2-7; unclear D gene. The CDR3 consists of 11 residues. CDR1 DFQATT and CDR2 SNEGSKA come from the germline V gene (reference sequence). V lost 7 bases, J lost 0 bases, and 7 bases lay in between. CDR3: CSGPPSYEQYF. CDR3 bases: TGCAGTGGACCTCCCTCCTACGAGCAGTACTTC.

Many counts were recorded for this clonotype. The chain carries TRBV7-2 and TRBJ1-1, with no clear D. Germline CDR1 reads SGHTA; CDR2 reads FQGNSA. There are 13 residues in the CDR3. Trimming took off 6 bases at V and 1 base at J, with 9 bases between the two ends. The CDR3 DNA is TGTGCCAGCAGTCCAGATTGGAACACTGAAGCTTTCTTT. It codes for CASSPDWNTEAFF.

A remark on this clonotype: This may be a read error, as it is one base from a much larger clone. The chain employs TRBV6-2 or TRBV6-3 and TRBJ2-7, with D tentatively TRBD2 (6 bases). The germline V gene encodes CDR1 MNHEY and CDR2 SVGEGT. The CDR3 runs 15 residues. The CDR3 spells CASRTFGGSFYEQHF. The DNA for the CDR3 is TGTGCCAGCAGGACCTTTGGGGGGAGCTTCTACGAGCAGCACTTC.

The chain employs TRBV7-3 and TRBJ2-6; D is uncertain. Germline values: CDR1 SGHTA, CDR2 FQGTGA. The V end was cut by 5 bases, the J end by 2 bases, with 7 bases between. The CDR3 runs to 14 residues. The DNA for the CDR3 is TGTGCCAGCAGCCCCGACGCTGGGGCCAACGTCCTGACTTTC. Translating it yields CASSPDAGANVLTF.

This clonotype was recorded many times. CDR3 amino acids: CASSEDRTNEKLFF. DNA of the CDR3: TGTGCCAGCAGTGAGGACAGGACAAATGAAAAACTGTTTTTT. V usage is TRBV27 and J usage is TRBJ1-4, with 7 bases that match TRBD1. V lost 5 bases to trimming and J lost 5 bases; unmatched junction nucleotides: 5. The length of the CDR3 is 14 residues. CDR1 is MNHEY and CDR2 is SMNVEV in the germline V gene (reference sequence).